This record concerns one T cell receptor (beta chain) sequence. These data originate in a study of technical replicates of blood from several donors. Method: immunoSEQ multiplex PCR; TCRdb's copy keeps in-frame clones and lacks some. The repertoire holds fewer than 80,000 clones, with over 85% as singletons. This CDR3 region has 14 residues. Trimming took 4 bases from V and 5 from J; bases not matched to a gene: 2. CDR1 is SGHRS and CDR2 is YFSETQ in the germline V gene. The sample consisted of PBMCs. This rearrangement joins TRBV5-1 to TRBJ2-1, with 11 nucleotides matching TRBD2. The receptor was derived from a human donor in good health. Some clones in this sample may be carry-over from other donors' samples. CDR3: CASSEGLADNEQFF. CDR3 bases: TGCGCCAGCAGCGAGGGACTAGCGGACAATGAGCAGTTCTTC. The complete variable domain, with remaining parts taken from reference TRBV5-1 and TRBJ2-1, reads KAGVTQTPRYLIKTRGQQVTLSCSPISGHRSVSWYQQTPGQGLQFLFEYFSETQRNKGNFPGRFSGRQFSNSRSEMNVSTLELGDSALYLCASSEGLADNEQFFGPGTRLTVL.